Following are 12 T cell receptor beta chains from one sample sequenced in a study of technical replicates of blood from several donors (dated by TCRdb to 2016 to 2017). Receptor libraries were prepared by the immunoSEQ multiplex PCR assay. This is the immuneACCESS table as TCRdb keeps it, with only in-frame sequences that have V and J called. A part of the clones is gone; compared with another copy, unresolved V genes explain less than half, and the rest is unexplained. The sample contains over 50,000 clones, about 91% of them found a single time. The top ten constitute around 4% of the sample. The material sequenced was PBMCs. The receptors originated from a human donor in good health. Some clones in this sample may be carry-over from other donors' samples.

This chain joins TRBV5-8 and TRBJ1-5; TRBD1 agrees at 10 bases. The CDR3 sequence is 18 residues long. Germline V gene lookup returns CDR1 SGHTS and CDR2 YDEGEE. Trimming took 0 bases from V and 1 from J; bases not matched to a gene: 7. CDR3 nucleotides: TGTGCCAGCAGCTTGGTAAAGCGACAGGGGGCAAGCAATCAGCCCCAGCATTTT. Residues: CASSLVKRQGASNQPQHF. The complete variable domain, with remaining parts taken from reference TRBV5-8 and TRBJ1-5, reads EAGVTQSPTHLIKTRGQQATLRCSPISGHTSVYWYQQALGLGLQFLLWYDEGEERNRGNFPPRFSGRQFPNYSSELNVNALELEDSALYLCASSLVKRQGASNQPQHFGDGTRLSIL.

The chain employs TRBV5-1 and TRBJ2-4, with TRBD2 identical over 8 bases. Per the germline V gene, CDR1 is SGHRS and CDR2 is YFSETQ. The junction had 8 bases not matched to a gene; V was cut back by 5 bases and J by 7 bases. CDR3 size: 14 residues. The CDR3 reads CASSDTSGGNIQYF. CDR3 sequence (DNA): TGCGCCAGCAGTGATACTAGCGGTGGTAACATTCAGTACTTC.

A single count supports this clone. This sequence joins TRBV7-9 and TRBJ1-2, with 9 bases aligning to TRBD1. The V gene end was trimmed by 5 bases and the J gene end by 8 bases; junction bases not matched to a gene: 3. Germline V gene lookup returns CDR1 SEHNR and CDR2 FQNEAQ (reference sequence). The CDR3 loop spans 12 amino acids. CDR3 region: CASSQGQGGYTF. CDR3 in DNA: TGTGCCAGCAGCCAAGGACAGGGGGGCTACACCTTC.

The J gene is TRBJ2-1, the V gene TRBV7-6; D unclear. The germline gives CDR1 SGHVS, CDR2 FNYEAQ. The V and J ends lost 1 base and 9 bases respectively, with 13 bases between them. The CDR3 spans 14 residues. This CDR3 is CASSLDYAFAEQFF. The CDR3 DNA is TGTGCCAGCAGCTTAGATTACGCGTTTGCTGAGCAGTTCTTC.

The rearrangement uses TRBV6-5 and TRBJ2-2; possible D gene TRBD2, 6 bases. This CDR3 comprises 14 residues. The germline CDR1 and CDR2 sequences are MNHEY and SVGAGI. V lost 5 bases to trimming and J lost 6 bases, with 13 bases between them. The CDR3 region is CASSGRGGAGELFF. The CDR3 nucleotides are TGTGCCAGCAGTGGCCGGGGAGGAGCCGGGGAGCTGTTTTTT.

V is TRBV18 and J is TRBJ2-5; the match to TRBD1 covers 8 bases. The trim removed 3 bases at V and 5 bases at J, leaving 2 bases unmatched. Germline V lookup: CDR1 KGHSH, CDR2 LQKENI. CDR3 length: 13 amino acids. CDR3 protein: CASSPQGAETQYF. For the CDR3, the DNA is TGTGCCAGCTCACCCCAGGGGGCGGAGACCCAGTACTTC.

V is TRBV25-1 and J is TRBJ1-3; TRBD1 matches 10 bases. CDR1 is MGHDK, CDR2 SYGVNS, per germline. V gave up 4 bases and J gave up 1 base; unmatched junction bases: 7. The CDR3 has 17 amino acids. CDR3 amino acids: CASSALGTGESGNTIYF. The CDR3 DNA is TGTGCCAGCAGTGCGCTAGGGACAGGGGAATCTGGAAACACCATATATTTT.

V is TRBV5-4 and J is TRBJ1-3; TRBD1 matches 7 bases. Germline V gene sequence: CDR1 SGHNT, CDR2 YYREEE (reference sequence). The CDR3 has 14 residues. V dropped 4 bases and J dropped 3; count of bases not matched to a gene: 4. The DNA of the CDR3 is TGTGCCAGCAGCACAGGGGTATTTGGAAACACCATATATTTT. This encodes CASSTGVFGNTIYF.

In the case of this clone: The junction departs from the called germline gene at one end, perhaps through a read error. V usage is TRBV5-1 and J usage is TRBJ2-1, with 10 bases aligning to TRBD2. There are 15 residues in the CDR3. CDR1 is SGHRS, CDR2 YFSETQ, per germline. The CDR3 DNA sequence: TGCGCCAGCAGGACTAGCGGGCAGTCCTACAATAAGCAGTTCTTC. Translated: CASRTSGQSYNKQFF.

This chain connects TRBV7-2 to TRBJ2-7; D perhaps matches TRBD2 (6 bases). CDR1 is SGHTA and CDR2 is FQGNSA in the germline V gene. Trimming cost V 4 bases and J 8 bases, with 15 bases left between them. The CDR3 has 13 residues. Here the CDR3 reads CASSSTSGGQQYF. CDR3 coding DNA: TGTGCCAGCAGCTCTACTTCCGGGGGACAGCAGTACTTC.

CDR3 protein: CASSYSGQGASYEQYF. In DNA, the CDR3 is TGTGCCAGCAGTTACTCAGGGCAGGGGGCAAGCTACGAGCAGTACTTC. The chain couples TRBV6-5 to TRBJ2-7; TRBD1 aligns across 8 bases. The V segment lost 0 bases and the J segment 3 bases; nucleotides outside the gene matches: 7. CDR1 and CDR2 from the germline V gene are MNHEY and SVGAGI. CDR3 length equals 16 residues.

The chain recombines TRBV30 with TRBJ2-1, with 10 bases aligning to TRBD2. From germline, CDR1 is GTSNPN and CDR2 SVGIG (reference sequence). The CDR3 spans 14 residues. The junction had 6 bases not matched to a gene; V was cut back by 5 bases and J by 5 bases. The CDR3: CAWQKREGDNEQFF. In DNA, the CDR3 is TGTGCCTGGCAAAAGCGGGAGGGAGACAATGAGCAGTTCTTC.